What follows is one TCR beta chain and its context. Seattle patients were enrolled while actively infected and followed longitudinally. The V end lost 6 bases, the J end lost 7 bases, and 21 bases lay between the germline ends. Germline V gene data show CDR1 as LNHDA and CDR2 as SQIVND (reference sequence). The CDR3 loop spans 16 amino acids. This entry is derived from a study of blood T cell repertoires in COVID-19. Study-level background: T cells, B-cell-depleted T cells, or PBMCs provided the cDNA or gDNA that served as material.

Authors' processing steps: Scientists estimated how many nucleated cells there were by amplifying reference gene primers. Measured with immunoSEQ multiplex PCR; TCRdb has only the in-frame clones, and not every one. The V and J calls and clone size were taken over from that table, and D and trimming were inferred from the DNA. The sample lists roughly 230,000 clones, around 87% seen once, with under 2.5% in the top ten. The sequencing input was peripheral blood. This rearrangement joins TRBV19 to TRBJ1-4, with D tentatively TRBD1 (5 bases). The source of this sequence is a woman aged 55 to 70 with COVID-19, enrolled during active disease. For the CDR3, the DNA is TGTGCCAGTAGCCGCGCAGGGAGGGCCTTGGGTGAAAAACTGTTTTTT. It translates to CASSRAGRALGEKLFF.